Following are 15 T cell receptor beta chains from one sample sequenced in a study of T cell repertoires in cytomegalovirus infection. MiXCR, applied by TCRdb to the reads, yields one record per CDR3 protein. The sample includes roughly 310,000 distinct CDR3 sequences, 17% of them seen just once. The sequencing input was PBMCs. These receptors all come from a human donor in good health (CMV status not recorded). Some clones in this sample may be carry-over from other donors' samples.

This chain connects TRBV6-2 or TRBV6-3 to TRBJ2-7, with a possible D match to TRBD1 (5 bases). Per germline, CDR1 MNHEY and CDR2 SVGEGT. CDR3 length: 14 residues. V was cut by 0 bases and J by 3 bases, with 9 bases left in between. CDR3 bases: TGTGCCAGCAGTTACTCGGCAGGGTTCTACGAGCAGTACTTC. Its protein product is CASSYSAGFYEQYF.

J is TRBJ2-4 and V is TRBV7-2, with D possibly TRBD1 on 5 matching bases. CDR1 is SGHTA and CDR2 is FQGNSA in the germline V gene. The germline V and J ends were trimmed by 0 bases and 6 bases, with 15 bases remaining between them. The CDR3 contains 16 residues. The CDR3 nucleotides are TGTGCCAGCAGCTTAGCCCGCCTCGCAGGGCCAAACATTCAGTACTTC. Protein: CASSLARLAGPNIQYF.

V is TRBV10-3 and J is TRBJ2-7; 9 bases line up with TRBD1. Germline CDR1 is ENHRY and CDR2 is SYGVKD. CDR3 length equals 16 residues. V was clipped by 4 bases and J by 0 bases; unmatched bases: 7. The CDR3: CAISGRTGDVSYEQYF. As DNA, the CDR3 is TGTGCCATCAGTGGACGGACAGGGGACGTCTCCTACGAGCAGTACTTC.

V gene TRBV4-1 combines with J gene TRBJ2-4, with TRBD2 matching 15 bases. Germline values: CDR1 MGHRA, CDR2 YSYEKL. V was pared by 4 bases and J by 2 bases, with 6 bases of the junction left unmatched. The CDR3 is made up of 18 amino acids. In nucleotides, the CDR3 is TGCGCCAGCAGCCCCGGACTAGCGGGGGGGCTAACCAAAAACATTCAGTACTTC. Translation gives CASSPGLAGGLTKNIQYF.

This clonotype was counted ten times or more. The chain joins TRBV12-3 or TRBV12-4 to TRBJ2-3; D gene uncertain. The CDR3 has 12 amino acids. Trimming removed 10 bases at V and 2 bases at J, with 10 bases between. The CDR3 region has the DNA TGTGCCATTACGGTGGACACAGATACGCAGTATTTT. Translated: CAITVDTDTQYF.

This clonotype was picked up a small number of times. V usage is TRBV4-3 and J usage is TRBJ2-3, with TRBD2 matching over 8 bases. Per the germline V gene, CDR1 is LGHNA and CDR2 is YSLEER. The V segment lost 1 base and the J segment 4 bases; nucleotides outside the gene matches: 4. The CDR3 sequence is 15 residues long. CDR3 sequence: CASSQVPGGADTQYF. The CDR3 nucleotides are TGCGCCAGCAGCCAAGTACCGGGGGGGGCAGATACGCAGTATTTT.

This clonotype was seen only once. The rearrangement uses TRBV13 and TRBJ2-3, with 9 bases that match TRBD2. The CDR3 contains 17 residues. CDR1 and CDR2 (germline): PRHDT, FYEKMQ (reference sequence). The junction had 10 bases not matched to a gene; V was cut back by 1 base and J by 5 bases. The CDR3 is CASSLDVAGARGDTQYF. The CDR3 region has the DNA TGTGCCAGCAGCTTAGACGTAGCGGGGGCGCGTGGAGATACGCAGTATTTT.

This clonotype was picked up a small number of times. The chain joins TRBV20-1 to TRBJ1-5, with D possibly matching TRBD1 (6 bases). Trimming stripped 6 bases from V and 4 bases from J, with 13 bases between. CDR3 length: 13 amino acids. CDR1 and CDR2 (germline): DFQATT, SNEGSKA (reference sequence). The CDR3 sequence is CSAPDRLNQPQHF. The DNA for the CDR3 is TGCAGTGCCCCCGACAGGTTGAATCAGCCCCAGCATTTT.

This clonotype was seen ten or more times. V usage is TRBV28 and J usage is TRBJ2-1; unclear D gene. V was clipped by 6 bases and J by 0 bases, with 9 bases between them. This CDR3 is 14 amino acids long. The germline gives CDR1 MDHEN, CDR2 SYDVKM. In DNA form, the CDR3 reads TGTGCCAGCAGGGCCCCGGGCTCCTACAATGAGCAGTTCTTC. Protein: CASRAPGSYNEQFF.

This clonotype was observed many times. This chain links TRBV6-1 with TRBJ1-4; D possibly corresponds to TRBD1 (5 bases). The V end lost 8 bases, the J end lost 7 bases, and 23 bases lay between the germline ends. Germline values: CDR1 MNHNS, CDR2 SASEGT. The CDR3 spans 16 residues. The CDR3 DNA follows: TGTGCCAGCCGGTCCGGCGGGGGAGGCTTAGGTGAAAAACTGTTTTTT. Amino acids: CASRSGGGGLGEKLFF.

In its sample, this clonotype was seen once. V and J are TRBV18 and TRBJ1-1; a weak D match, TRBD1 (6 bases). Looked up from germline, CDR1 is KGHSH and CDR2 is LQKENI. Trimming removed 6 bases at V and 6 bases at J, with 14 bases between. This CDR3 has 13 residues. The CDR3 is CASSPNRESEAFF. The CDR3 bases are TGTGCCAGCTCCCCAAACAGGGAATCTGAAGCTTTCTTT.

The table lists this clonotype with many counts. The chain uses TRBV6-1 and TRBJ2-7; D is perhaps TRBD1 (7 bases). The CDR3 totals 16 residues. CDR1 MNHNS and CDR2 SASEGT come from the germline V gene. Trimming took 5 bases from V and 2 from J, leaving 19 bases between them. DNA for the CDR3: TGTGCCAGCAGTTCACGAACAGGGGCGGGGACCTACGAGCAGTACTTC. This codes for CASSSRTGAGTYEQYF.

This clonotype was seen a few times. J is TRBJ1-5 and V is TRBV12-3 or TRBV12-4, with D hard to call. V was cut by 2 bases and J by 4 bases, with 12 bases left in between. The CDR3 loop spans 15 amino acids. In DNA form, the CDR3 reads TGTGCCAGCAGTTTATCGTCGGGGTTTAATCAGCCCCAGCATTTT. Protein: CASSLSSGFNQPQHF.

This clonotype showed up many times. The V call is TRBV25-1, the J call TRBJ2-5; TRBD1 is a possible D gene (5 bases). V lost 4 bases, J lost 4 bases, and 19 bases lay in between. There are 16 residues in the CDR3. Germline CDR1 and CDR2: MGHDK and SYGVNS. The CDR3 bases are TGTGCCAGCAGTGCTCAGTCAGGGCTAGGGCGAGAGACCCAGTACTTC. This gives the protein CASSAQSGLGRETQYF.

The chain recombines TRBV6-6 with TRBJ2-1; a possible D gene is TRBD1 (7 bases). CDR1 and CDR2 from the germline V gene are MNHNY and SVGAGI (reference sequence). With 3 bases removed from V and 7 bases from J, the gap between germline ends came to 16 bases. This CDR3 has 15 amino acids. CDR3 region: CASSYQGGFWNEQFF. Here the CDR3 DNA reads TGTGCCAGCAGTTATCAGGGGGGCTTTTGGAATGAGCAGTTCTTC.